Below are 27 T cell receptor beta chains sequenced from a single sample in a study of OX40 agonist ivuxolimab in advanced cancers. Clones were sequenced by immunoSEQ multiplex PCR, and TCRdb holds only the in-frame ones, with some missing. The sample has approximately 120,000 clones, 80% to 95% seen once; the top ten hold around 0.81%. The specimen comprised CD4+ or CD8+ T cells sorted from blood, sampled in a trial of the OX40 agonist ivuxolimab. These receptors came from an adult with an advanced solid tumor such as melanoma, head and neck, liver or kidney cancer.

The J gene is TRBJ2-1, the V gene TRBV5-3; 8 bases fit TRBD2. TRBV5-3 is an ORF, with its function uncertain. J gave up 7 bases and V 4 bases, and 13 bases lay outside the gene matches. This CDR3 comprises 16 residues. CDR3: CARSRRTSPWGNEQFF. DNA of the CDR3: TGTGCCAGAAGCAGAAGGACTAGCCCATGGGGGAATGAGCAGTTCTTC.

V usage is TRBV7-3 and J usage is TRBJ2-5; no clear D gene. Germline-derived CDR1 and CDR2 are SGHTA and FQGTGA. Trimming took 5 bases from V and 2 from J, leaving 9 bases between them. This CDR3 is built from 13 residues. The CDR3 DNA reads TGTGCCAGCAGCCGAGAACAACAAGAGACCCAGTACTTC. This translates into CASSREQQETQYF. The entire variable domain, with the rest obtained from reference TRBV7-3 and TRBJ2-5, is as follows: GAGVSQTPSNKVTEKGKYVELRCDPISGHTALYWYRQSLGQGPEFLIYFQGTGAADDSGLPNDRFFAVRPEGSVSTLKIQRTERGDSAVYLCASSREQQETQYFGPGTRLLVL.

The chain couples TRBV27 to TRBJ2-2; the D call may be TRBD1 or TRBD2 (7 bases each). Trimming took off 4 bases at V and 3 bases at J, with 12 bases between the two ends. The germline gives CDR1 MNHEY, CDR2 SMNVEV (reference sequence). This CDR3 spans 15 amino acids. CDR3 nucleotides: TGTGCCAGCAGTTCAGGGGGGGCGGACACCGGGGAGCTGTTTTTT. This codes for CASSSGGADTGELFF.

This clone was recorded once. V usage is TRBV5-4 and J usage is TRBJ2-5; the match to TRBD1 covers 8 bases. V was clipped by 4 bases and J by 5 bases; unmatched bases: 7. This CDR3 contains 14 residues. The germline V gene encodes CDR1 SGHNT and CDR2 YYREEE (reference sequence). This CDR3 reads CASSQQGAAETQYF. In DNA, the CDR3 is TGTGCCAGCAGCCAGCAGGGGGCGGCGGAGACCCAGTACTTC.

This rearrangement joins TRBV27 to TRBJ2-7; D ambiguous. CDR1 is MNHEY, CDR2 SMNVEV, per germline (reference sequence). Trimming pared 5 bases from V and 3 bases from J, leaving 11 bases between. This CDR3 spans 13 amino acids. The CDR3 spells CASSQTEYYEQYF. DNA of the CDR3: TGTGCCAGCAGTCAAACAGAGTACTACGAGCAGTACTTC.

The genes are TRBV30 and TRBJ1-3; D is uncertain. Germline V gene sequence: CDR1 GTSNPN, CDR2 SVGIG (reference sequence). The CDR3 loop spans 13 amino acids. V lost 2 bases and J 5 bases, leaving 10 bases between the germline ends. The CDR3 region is CAWSMQARNTIYF. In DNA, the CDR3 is TGTGCCTGGAGTATGCAGGCCCGAAACACCATATATTTT.

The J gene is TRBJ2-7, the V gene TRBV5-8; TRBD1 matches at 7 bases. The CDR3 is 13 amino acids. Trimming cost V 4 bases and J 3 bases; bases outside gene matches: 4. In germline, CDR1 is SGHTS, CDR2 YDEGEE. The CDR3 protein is CASSVDRDYEQYF. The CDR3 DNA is TGTGCCAGCAGCGTCGACAGGGACTACGAGCAGTACTTC.

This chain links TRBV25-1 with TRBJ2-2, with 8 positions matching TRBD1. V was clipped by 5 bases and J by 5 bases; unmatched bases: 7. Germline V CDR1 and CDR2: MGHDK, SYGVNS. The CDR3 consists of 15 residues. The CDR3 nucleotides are TGTGCCAGCAGTCCCGGGACAGGCGTAACCGGGGAGCTGTTTTTT. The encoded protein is CASSPGTGVTGELFF.

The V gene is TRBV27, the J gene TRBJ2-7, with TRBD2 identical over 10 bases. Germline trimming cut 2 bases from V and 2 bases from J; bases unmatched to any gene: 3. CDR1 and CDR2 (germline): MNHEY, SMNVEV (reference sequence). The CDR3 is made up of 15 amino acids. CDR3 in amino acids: CASSLPGLATYEQYF. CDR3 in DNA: TGTGCCAGCAGTTTACCGGGACTAGCGACCTACGAGCAGTACTTC.

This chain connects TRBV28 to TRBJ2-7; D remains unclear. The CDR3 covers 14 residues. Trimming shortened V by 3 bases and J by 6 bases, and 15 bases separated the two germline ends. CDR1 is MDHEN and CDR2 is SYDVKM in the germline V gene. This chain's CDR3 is CASSFDGLIGEQYF. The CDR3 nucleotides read TGTGCCAGCAGTTTCGACGGCCTAATAGGCGAGCAGTACTTC. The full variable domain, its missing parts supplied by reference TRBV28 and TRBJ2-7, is DVKVTQSSRYLVKRTGEKVFLECVQDMDHENMFWYRQDPGLGLRLIYFSYDVKMKEKGDIPEGYSVSREKKERFSLILESASTNQTSMYLCASSFDGLIGEQYFGPGTRLTVT.

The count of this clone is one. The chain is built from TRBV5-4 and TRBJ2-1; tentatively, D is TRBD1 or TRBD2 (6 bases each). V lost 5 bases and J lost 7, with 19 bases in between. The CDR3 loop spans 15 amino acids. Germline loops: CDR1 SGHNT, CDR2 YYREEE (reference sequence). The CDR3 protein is CASSYPGGRGNEQFF. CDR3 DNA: TGTGCCAGCAGTTATCCCGGGGGCCGGGGTAATGAGCAGTTCTTC.

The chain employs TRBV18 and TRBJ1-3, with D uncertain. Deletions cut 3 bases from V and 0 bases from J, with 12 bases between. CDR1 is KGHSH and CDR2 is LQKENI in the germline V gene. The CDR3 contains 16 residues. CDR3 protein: CASSPNGVDSGNTIYF. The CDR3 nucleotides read TGTGCCAGCTCACCGAACGGGGTGGACTCTGGAAACACCATATATTTT.

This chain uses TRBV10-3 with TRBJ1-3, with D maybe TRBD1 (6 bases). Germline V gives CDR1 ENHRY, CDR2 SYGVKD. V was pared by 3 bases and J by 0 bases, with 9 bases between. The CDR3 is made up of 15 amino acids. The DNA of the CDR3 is TGTGCCATCAGTGAAGGACAGCTCTCTGGAAACACCATATATTTT. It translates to CAISEGQLSGNTIYF.

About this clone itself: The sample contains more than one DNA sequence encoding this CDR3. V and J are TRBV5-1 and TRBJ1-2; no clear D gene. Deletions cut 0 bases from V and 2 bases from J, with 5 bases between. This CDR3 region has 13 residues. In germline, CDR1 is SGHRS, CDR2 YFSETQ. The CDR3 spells CASSLELNYGYTF. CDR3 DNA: TGCGCCAGCAGCTTGGAGTTAAACTATGGCTACACCTTC.

The CDR3 loop reads CASSELGNIQYF. As DNA, the CDR3 is TGTGCCAGCAGTGAGCTGGGGAACATTCAGTACTTC. The chain combines TRBV7-2 with TRBJ2-4, with D unresolved. From germline, CDR1 is SGHTA and CDR2 FQGNSA. V was trimmed by 6 bases and J by 7 bases, leaving 10 bases between them. The CDR3 runs to 12 residues.

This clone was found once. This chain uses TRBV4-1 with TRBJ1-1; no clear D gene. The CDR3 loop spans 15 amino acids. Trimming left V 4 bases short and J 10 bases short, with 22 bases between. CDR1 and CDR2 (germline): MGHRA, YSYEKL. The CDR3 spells CASSLGRSERPGAFF. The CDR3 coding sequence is TGCGCCAGCAGCCTTGGGAGGAGTGAACGTCCGGGAGCTTTCTTT.

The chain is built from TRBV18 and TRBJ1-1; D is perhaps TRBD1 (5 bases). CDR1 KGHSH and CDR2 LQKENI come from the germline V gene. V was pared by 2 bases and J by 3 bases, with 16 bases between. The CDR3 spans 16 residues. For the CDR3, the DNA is TGTGCCAGCTCACCAGCTACCCCCGAAGGGGACACTGAAGCTTTCTTT. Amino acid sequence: CASSPATPEGDTEAFF.

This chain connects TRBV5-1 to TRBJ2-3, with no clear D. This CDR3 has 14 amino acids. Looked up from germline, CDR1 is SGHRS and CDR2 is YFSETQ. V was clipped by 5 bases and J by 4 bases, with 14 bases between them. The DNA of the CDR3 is TGCGCCAGCAGTACCTACTTCCGCGCAGATACGCAGTATTTT. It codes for CASSTYFRADTQYF.

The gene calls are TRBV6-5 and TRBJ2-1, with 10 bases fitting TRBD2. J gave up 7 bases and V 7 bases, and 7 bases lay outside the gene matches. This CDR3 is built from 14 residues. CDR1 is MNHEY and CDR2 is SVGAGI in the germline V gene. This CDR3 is CASKVGLANNEQFF. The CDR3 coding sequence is TGTGCCAGCAAGGTGGGACTAGCGAATAATGAGCAGTTCTTC.

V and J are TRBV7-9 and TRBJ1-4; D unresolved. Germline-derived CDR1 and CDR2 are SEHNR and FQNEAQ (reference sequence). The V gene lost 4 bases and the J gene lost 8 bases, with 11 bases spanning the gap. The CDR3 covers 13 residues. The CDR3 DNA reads TGTGCCAGCAGCTCCGGAGAAGGGGAAAAACTGTTTTTT. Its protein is CASSSGEGEKLFF.

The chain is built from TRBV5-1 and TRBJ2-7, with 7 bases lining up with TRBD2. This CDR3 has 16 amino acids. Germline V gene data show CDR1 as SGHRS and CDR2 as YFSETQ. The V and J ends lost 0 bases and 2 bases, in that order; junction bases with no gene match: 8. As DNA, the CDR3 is TGCGCCAGCAGCTTGGGCGGGGGAGGGCCCACCTACGAGCAGTACTTC. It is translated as CASSLGGGGPTYEQYF.

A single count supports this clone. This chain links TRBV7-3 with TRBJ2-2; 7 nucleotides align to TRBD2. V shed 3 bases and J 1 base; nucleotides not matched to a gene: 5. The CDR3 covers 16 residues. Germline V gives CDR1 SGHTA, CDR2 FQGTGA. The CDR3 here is CASSLQAGRNTGELFF. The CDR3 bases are TGTGCCAGCAGCTTGCAAGCGGGACGGAACACCGGGGAGCTGTTTTTT.

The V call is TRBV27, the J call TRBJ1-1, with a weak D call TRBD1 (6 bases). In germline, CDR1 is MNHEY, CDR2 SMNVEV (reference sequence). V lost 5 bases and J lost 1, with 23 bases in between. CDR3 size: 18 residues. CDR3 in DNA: TGTGCCAGCAGTGTACAGGGAACCAGACGCCTCCCGAACACTGAAGCTTTCTTT. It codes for CASSVQGTRRLPNTEAFF.

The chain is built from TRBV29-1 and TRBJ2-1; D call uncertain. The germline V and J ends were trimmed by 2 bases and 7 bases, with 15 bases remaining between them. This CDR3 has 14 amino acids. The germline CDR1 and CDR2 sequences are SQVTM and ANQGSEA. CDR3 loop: CSVESGTWKNEQFF. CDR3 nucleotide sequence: TGCAGCGTTGAATCGGGTACCTGGAAGAATGAGCAGTTCTTC.

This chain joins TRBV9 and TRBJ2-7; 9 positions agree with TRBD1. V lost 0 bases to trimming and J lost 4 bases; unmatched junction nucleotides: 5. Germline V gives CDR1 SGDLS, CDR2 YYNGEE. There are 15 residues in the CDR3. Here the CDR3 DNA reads TGTGCCAGCAGCGTAGCTTGGGACAGGGAGTACGAGCAGTACTTC. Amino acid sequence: CASSVAWDREYEQYF.

Here the CDR3 reads CASSQDRTSGSQQFF. CDR3 nucleotides: TGCGCCAGCAGCCAAGATCGGACTAGCGGGAGTCAACAGTTCTTC. The chain has TRBV4-1 and TRBJ2-1, with 13 nucleotides matching TRBD2. Germline V gene lookup returns CDR1 MGHRA and CDR2 YSYEKL. The CDR3 is 15 residues long. V lost 0 bases, J lost 13 bases, and 6 bases stayed unmatched.

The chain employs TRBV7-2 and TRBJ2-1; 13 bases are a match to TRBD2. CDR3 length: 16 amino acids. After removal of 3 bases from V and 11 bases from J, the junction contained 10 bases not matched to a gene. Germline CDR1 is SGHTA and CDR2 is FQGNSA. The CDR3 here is CASSLGRTSGSQKQFF. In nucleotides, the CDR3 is TGTGCCAGCAGCTTGGGTCGGACTAGCGGGAGCCAAAAGCAGTTCTTC.